This entry lists 7 T cell receptor beta chains sequenced from one sample in a study of T cells in Graves' hyperthyroidism and ophthalmopathy. The source material, RNA transcripts, was used to amplify TCR beta CDR3 regions. The TCR CDR3 was amplified in a first-round RT-PCR using the HTBI primer set. TCRdb re-called the multiplex PCR reads with MiXCR, one entry per CDR3 protein. The data hold about 500,000 distinct CDR3 sequences, with more than 15% observed a single time. Material: blood. These TCRs come from a woman aged 25 to 39 with Graves' ophthalmopathy.

This clonotype was seen repeatedly, ten times or more. The J gene is TRBJ2-3, the V gene TRBV5-8, with 8 bases identical to TRBD2. CDR1 and CDR2 (germline): SGHTS, YDEGEE. V dropped 1 base and J dropped 0; count of bases not matched to a gene: 7. This CDR3 contains 17 residues. The CDR3 DNA is TGTGCCAGCAGCTTGTCCCGGACTAGCAGTAGCACAGATACGCAGTATTTT. The encoded protein is CASSLSRTSSSTDTQYF.

The table lists this clonotype with a few counts. The V call is TRBV20-1, the J call TRBJ2-1; TRBD2 matches at 7 bases. Germline V gives CDR1 DFQATT, CDR2 SNEGSKA (reference sequence). The CDR3 is made up of 15 amino acids. The V segment lost 2 bases and the J segment 6 bases; nucleotides outside the gene matches: 10. The CDR3 sequence: CSARPGREAFNEQFF. The DNA for the CDR3 is TGCAGTGCTAGACCGGGTCGGGAGGCTTTCAATGAGCAGTTCTTC.

The sample holds many counts of this clonotype. For the CDR3, the DNA is TGTGCCAGCAGTGACGGGGGTGCCGAGACCCAGTACTTC. It is translated as CASSDGGAETQYF. The rearrangement links TRBV2 to TRBJ2-5; a weak D match, TRBD2 (6 bases). The CDR3 covers 13 residues. Germline V gene lookup returns CDR1 SNHLY and CDR2 FYNNEI. V was pared by 3 bases and J by 5 bases, with 10 bases between.

This clonotype was seen repeatedly, ten times or more. DNA of the CDR3: TGTGCCAGCAGTGGACCGGGACAGGGGGAGACCCAGTACTTC. Translation: CASSGPGQGETQYF. The chain combines TRBV2 with TRBJ2-5, with TRBD1 matching 10 bases. The V segment lost 4 bases and the J segment 5 bases; nucleotides outside the gene matches: 4. The germline V gene encodes CDR1 SNHLY and CDR2 FYNNEI. The CDR3 covers 14 residues.

This chain joins TRBV7-9 and TRBJ2-1; 12 bases fit TRBD1. The CDR3 loop spans 15 amino acids. Losses at the gene ends were 5 bases for V and 7 bases for J; bases not matched to a gene: 6. CDR1 SEHNR and CDR2 FQNEAQ come from the germline V gene (reference sequence). The CDR3 bases are TGTGCCAGCAGCCGCGGGACAGGGGGCATTAATGAGCAGTTCTTC. It is translated as CASSRGTGGINEQFF.

The CDR3 loop is CASSLTDRYEQYF. For the CDR3, the DNA is TGTGCCAGCAGCTTAACTGACCGATACGAGCAGTACTTC. This rearrangement joins TRBV11-2 to TRBJ2-7, with D unresolved. V gave up 2 bases and J gave up 4 bases, with 9 bases separating them. Germline V gene lookup returns CDR1 SGHAT and CDR2 FQNNGV. The length of the CDR3 is 13 residues.

This clonotype was seen repeatedly, ten times or more. The rearrangement joins TRBV7-2 to TRBJ2-7, with D uncertain. Trimming cost V 1 base and J 2 bases, with 12 bases left between them. The germline gives CDR1 SGHTA, CDR2 FQGNSA. This CDR3 region has 15 residues. The CDR3 region has the DNA TGTGCCAGCAGCTTAGTTGCTCCACAAGCCTACGAGCAGTACTTC. Translation gives CASSLVAPQAYEQYF.